This is a list of T cell receptor beta chains from one sample in a study of cytomegalovirus exposure and HLA in healthy donors. The repertoire was sequenced with immunoSEQ multiplex PCR; TCRdb's copy has only in-frame clones and lacks some. The table includes about 190,000 clones, 65% to 90% detected once. Sequencing used PBMCs. Source of these receptors: a woman aged 30 to 39 in good health and CMV-seronegative. CDR3s include the opening cysteine and the closing phenylalanine or tryptophan. Each record gives: D gene, clone size, V gene, J gene, CDR3 DNA, CDR3 protein. D genes are given only for firm matches. The size field is filled for only some rows; it gives once, few, many or a size class.

TRBD2,-,TRBV19,TRBJ2-1,TGTGCCAGTAGTCCCCCTAGAGCGGGGACGACATATGAGCAGTTCTTC,CASSPPRAGTTYEQFF
-,-,TRBV28,TRBJ2-5,TGTGCCAGCAGGCCCCTAGAATCGGAGACCCAGTACTTC,CASRPLESETQYF
-,-,TRBV18,TRBJ1-5,TGTGCCAGCTCACCGGGAGGCAATCAGCCCCAGCATTTT,CASSPGGNQPQHF
TRBD1,-,TRBV19,TRBJ1-1,TGTGCCAGTAGTCCCTCCGGGACAGGGGACACTGAAGCTTTCTTT,CASSPSGTGDTEAFF
TRBD1,-,TRBV5-1,TRBJ1-2,TGCGCCAGCAGCTTGGGCCGCTCAGGGGGCTTCTATGGCTACACCTTC,CASSLGRSGGFYGYTF
-,-,TRBV2,TRBJ2-1,TGTGCCAGCAGTGTACGGGTCATGAACAATGAGCAGTTCTTC,CASSVRVMNNEQFF
-,-,TRBV25-1,TRBJ2-2,TGTGCCAGCAGTGATCAAGGGACACCCCGGGGGGAGCTGTTTTTT,CASSDQGTPRGELFF
TRBD2,-,TRBV27,TRBJ2-7,TGTGCCAGCAGTTTCTGGACTAGCGGGGACCCCTTTCGCGAGCAGTACTTC,CASSFWTSGDPFREQYF
-,-,TRBV28,TRBJ2-1,TGTGCCAGCAGTCCAAGCCTTGGGAGACGCAATGAGCAGTTCTTC,CASSPSLGRRNEQFF
TRBD1,-,TRBV30,TRBJ2-7,TGTGCCTCCTCAGGGGGCCCAGCCCTCCTCTCCTACGAGCAGTACTTC,CASSGGPALLSYEQYF
-,-,TRBV5-6,TRBJ2-3,TGTGCCAGCAGCTTGGTCATCAATCCAGATACGCAGTATTTT,CASSLVINPDTQYF
-,-,TRBV28,TRBJ2-7,TGTGCCAGCAGTTTAAAACAGATACTCAACGAGCAGTACTTC,CASSLKQILNEQYF
TRBD1,-,TRBV7-8,TRBJ2-2,TGTGCCAGCAGCATGGGACAGGGGACCGGGGAGCTGTTTTTT,CASSMGQGTGELFF
-,-,TRBV20-1,TRBJ2-1,TGCAGTGCTAGTCAGGTTGGTGAGCAGTTCTTC,CSASQVGEQFF
TRBD1,-,TRBV15,TRBJ2-3,TGTGCCACCAGCAGGGATCCCCGGGACAGGGGGCAGCTGACGCAGTATTTT,CATSRDPRDRGQLTQYF
TRBD1,-,TRBV7-7,TRBJ2-1,TGTGCTAGCAGCCGGGGACAGGGTTCCTACAATGAGCAGTTCTTC,CASSRGQGSYNEQFF
TRBD2,-,TRBV15,TRBJ2-1,TGTGCCACCAGCAGAGGTTGGCGGGAGCTAAACAATGAGCAGTTCTTC,CATSRGWRELNNEQFF
-,-,TRBV4-1,TRBJ2-5,TGCGCCAGCAGCTGGTTAACTCAAGAGATCCAGTACTTC,CASSWLTQEIQYF
-,-,TRBV2,TRBJ1-1,TGTGCCAGCAGTCCCCTTGGAGGGTTGGCTGAAGCTTTCTTT,CASSPLGGLAEAFF
-,-,TRBV7-9,TRBJ2-1,TGTGCCAGCAGTCCAGGTTCAGGTGGATTCTTC,CASSPGSGGFF
TRBD2,once,TRBV19,TRBJ2-2,TGTGCCAGTAGTATTACTAGCGGGAGTTGGGAGCTGTTTTTT,CASSITSGSWELFF
TRBD1,-,TRBV19,TRBJ1-1,TGTGCCAGTAGATGGGACAGGGGGCGGGACACTGAAGCTTTCTTT,CASRWDRGRDTEAFF
TRBD2,-,TRBV2,TRBJ2-7,TGTGCCAGCAGTGAAAGGGAGGGGTTCAAGCAGTACTTC,CASSEREGFKQYF
TRBD1,-,TRBV9,TRBJ2-3,TGTGCCAGCAGCGTGACAGGGGATACAGATACGCAGTATTTT,CASSVTGDTDTQYF
TRBD2,-,TRBV9,TRBJ2-1,TGTGCCAGCAGCGTACAGATTTCGACTAGCGGGGATGAGCAGTTCTTC,CASSVQISTSGDEQFF
-,-,TRBV5-1,TRBJ2-5,TGCGCCAGCGGGGTTAGGGGCCAAGAGACCCAGTACTTC,CASGVRGQETQYF
TRBD2,-,TRBV7-3,TRBJ2-2,TGTGCCAGCAGCTTATGGAGCGGGAGTAGGACCGGGGAGCTGTTTTTT,CASSLWSGSRTGELFF
TRBD1,-,TRBV18,TRBJ2-7,TGTGCCAGCTCACCATCGGGACAGTTCTACGAGCAGTACTTC,CASSPSGQFYEQYF
-,once,TRBV28,TRBJ1-2,TGTGCCAGCAGTGGGACTGCAAGCTATGGCTACACCTTC,CASSGTASYGYTF
TRBD1,once,TRBV5-1,TRBJ2-1,TGCGCCAGCAGCCCCCTGACAGGGGAGGCGGGTGAGCAGTTCTTC,CASSPLTGEAGEQFF
TRBD1,-,TRBV27,TRBJ2-7,TGTGCCAGCAGTCCCCAAGGCGACAGGGAAGTCGGGCAGTACTTC,CASSPQGDREVGQYF
-,-,TRBV2,TRBJ2-1,TGTGCCAGCAGCCCTTGGCAGGGTGAGGAGTCCTACAATGAGCAGTTCTTC,CASSPWQGEESYNEQFF
-,-,TRBV18,TRBJ2-1,TGTGCCAGCTCACCGGAGGGCTACAATGAGCAGTTCTTC,CASSPEGYNEQFF
TRBD2,-,TRBV5-6,TRBJ2-1,TGTGCCAGCAGCACCGGGACTAGCGGGTGGGTATACAATGAGCAGTTCTTC,CASSTGTSGWVYNEQFF
TRBD2,-,TRBV4-1,TRBJ2-3,TGCGCCAGCAGCCAAGACGAGGCGGGGGAAGATACGCAGTATTTT,CASSQDEAGEDTQYF
TRBD2,-,TRBV7-9,TRBJ2-3,TGTGCCAGCAGCTTAGCTAGCGGGGGAACCAAAGATACGCAGTATTTT,CASSLASGGTKDTQYF
-,-,TRBV28,TRBJ1-1,TGTGCCAGCAGTCCGCGGGAGCTGAACACTGAAGCTTTCTTT,CASSPRELNTEAFF
TRBD1,few,TRBV7-8,TRBJ2-5,TGTGCCAGCAGCTGGATTACAGGGGGAGAGACCCAGTACTTC,CASSWITGGETQYF
-,-,TRBV7-7,TRBJ2-2,TGTGCTAGCAGTCCCGGGACAAAGAACACCGGGGAGCTGTTTTTT,CASSPGTKNTGELFF
-,few,TRBV6-6,TRBJ2-7,TGTGCCAGCAGCCGGGAACCATACGAGCAGTACTTC,CASSREPYEQYF
TRBD1,-,TRBV11-2,TRBJ2-6,TGTGCCAGCAGCGCCCCACCCAGGGGGTTCCACTCTGGGGCCAACGTCCTGACTTTC,CASSAPPRGFHSGANVLTF
TRBD2,-,TRBV27,TRBJ2-3,TGTGCCAGCAGTTTATCCCTAGCGGGAGGGTATACGCAGTATTTT,CASSLSLAGGYTQYF
-,-,TRBV6-6,TRBJ2-7,TGTGCCAGCAGGCCCGTCGCCGGCGAGCAGTACTTC,CASRPVAGEQYF
-,-,TRBV11-2,TRBJ2-7,TGTGCCAGCAGCCGACTAAGCGGAGCCTACGAGCAGTACTTC,CASSRLSGAYEQYF
TRBD1,-,TRBV10-3,TRBJ1-1,TGTGCCATCAGTGAGTCTAAGACAGGGGGAACTTTCTTT,CAISESKTGGTFF
TRBD2,-,TRBV7-3,TRBJ2-1,TGTGCCAGCAGCTTACAGACTAGCGGATTCTACAATGAGCAGTTCTTC,CASSLQTSGFYNEQFF
TRBD1,-,TRBV4-2,TRBJ2-3,TGTGCCAGCAGCCAGTTACAGGGGGCAGGAACGGATACGCAGTATTTT,CASSQLQGAGTDTQYF
TRBD2,-,TRBV5-1,TRBJ2-5,TGCGCCAGCAGCCCTAACACTCAGACTAGCGCGCAGTACTTC,CASSPNTQTSAQYF
-,-,TRBV18,TRBJ1-2,TGTGCCAGCTCACCAGCAGGGCCCTATGGCTACACCTTC,CASSPAGPYGYTF
-,once,TRBV25-1,TRBJ1-2,TGTGCCAGCAGTGGTAACGGTCGATATGGCTACACCTTC,CASSGNGRYGYTF
-,-,TRBV5-1,TRBJ2-7,TGCGCCAGCAGCTTGGTGGGGGGCTACGAGCAGTACTTC,CASSLVGGYEQYF
TRBD2,-,TRBV27,TRBJ2-7,TGTGCCAGCAGTTTGAAGCGGGGCTACGAGCAGTACTTC,CASSLKRGYEQYF